This passage covers 19 T cell receptor beta chains from one sample sequenced in a study of cytomegalovirus exposure and HLA in healthy donors. The PCR had 60 Vbeta and 13 Jbeta primers. Assay used: immunoSEQ multiplex PCR; TCRdb lists only in-frame clones, some missing. The sample shows about 74,000 clones, around 70% of them seen only once. Sequenced input: PBMCs. These receptors were obtained from a woman aged 35 to 49 in good health and CMV-seropositive.

The chain combines TRBV4-1 with TRBJ2-7, with TRBD1 matching 7 bases. After removal of 4 bases from V and 1 base from J, the junction contained 4 bases not matched to a gene. The CDR3 spans 14 residues. Germline-derived CDR1 and CDR2 are MGHRA and YSYEKL. CDR3 in DNA: TGCGCCAGCAGCCGCGGACAGGATTCCTACGAGCAGTACTTC. Translated: CASSRGQDSYEQYF.

The genes are TRBV2 and TRBJ1-1; no reliable D call. V shed 6 bases and J shed 0 bases, with 8 bases lying between them. The length of the CDR3 is 13 residues. CDR1 is SNHLY and CDR2 is FYNNEI in the germline V gene. DNA of the CDR3: TGTGCCAGCAGGTCTGAGATGAACACTGAAGCTTTCTTT. Amino acid sequence: CASRSEMNTEAFF.

The chain combines TRBV10-3 with TRBJ1-2; possibly TRBD1 for D (6 bases). From germline, CDR1 is ENHRY and CDR2 SYGVKD. V was pared by 0 bases and J by 4 bases, with 12 bases between. The CDR3 extends over 15 amino acids. Here the CDR3 DNA reads TGTGCCATCAGTGAGTCGACGAACAGGGCCTATGGCTACACCTTC. Its protein is CAISESTNRAYGYTF.

The chain employs TRBV28 and TRBJ1-1; 7 bases map to TRBD1. J lost 7 bases, V lost 5 bases, and 13 bases had no gene match. The germline V gene has CDR1 MDHEN and CDR2 SYDVKM. The CDR3 runs 15 residues. In nucleotides, the CDR3 is TGTGCCAGCAGTCGCCTCCCGACAGGGTTGAATGAAGCTTTCTTT. This encodes CASSRLPTGLNEAFF.

The CDR3 here is CASSPRGAVEQFF. Here the CDR3 DNA reads TGCGCCAGCAGCCCACGGGGGGCGGTTGAGCAGTTCTTC. The gene calls are TRBV4-1 and TRBJ2-1; tentative D call: TRBD2 (7 bases). The CDR3 consists of 13 residues. V was cut by 4 bases and J by 9 bases, with 13 bases left in between. The germline V gene has CDR1 MGHRA and CDR2 YSYEKL.

The chain carries TRBV9 and TRBJ2-2; weak D call: TRBD1 (6 bases). Per the germline V gene, CDR1 is SGDLS and CDR2 is YYNGEE. CDR3 length equals 18 residues. Deletions cut 2 bases from V and 0 bases from J, with 17 bases between. The CDR3 DNA is TGTGCCAGCAGCGTTTCAGGGGCGTTCCAGTCGAACACCGGGGAGCTGTTTTTT. Translating gives CASSVSGAFQSNTGELFF.

V gene TRBV7-9 combines with J gene TRBJ2-3; 11 bases fit TRBD1. Germline assignment: CDR1 SEHNR and CDR2 FQNEAQ (reference sequence). The V segment lost 5 bases and the J segment 3 bases; nucleotides outside the gene matches: 7. This CDR3 is built from 16 residues. CDR3 residues: CASSKTGTGGTDTQYF. CDR3 nucleotides: TGTGCCAGCAGCAAAACCGGGACAGGGGGGACAGATACGCAGTATTTT. Supplemented by reference TRBV7-9 and TRBJ2-3, the full variable domain reads DTGVSQNPRHKITKRGQNVTFRCDPISEHNRLYWYRQTLGQGPEFLTYFQNEAQLEKSRLLSDRFSAERPKGSFSTLEIQRTEQGDSAMYLCASSKTGTGGTDTQYFGPGTRLTVL.

The chain carries TRBV2 and TRBJ1-2; D may be TRBD1 (6 bases). The germline gives CDR1 SNHLY, CDR2 FYNNEI. V was pared by 5 bases and J by 5 bases, with 21 bases between. The CDR3 is 16 residues long. CDR3 loop: CASSPGVGPLGYGYTF. DNA for the CDR3: TGTGCCAGCAGTCCAGGGGTCGGGCCGTTGGGGTATGGCTACACCTTC.

J is TRBJ2-1 and V is TRBV27; 10 bases are shared with TRBD2. The ends lost 4 bases at V and 9 bases at J; junction bases unmatched: 6. Germline V gene data show CDR1 as MNHEY and CDR2 as SMNVEV (reference sequence). CDR3 length equals 14 residues. The CDR3 DNA reads as TGTGCCAGCAGTTCAGCGGGAGGGCCGGGTGAGCAGTTCTTC. Its translation: CASSSAGGPGEQFF.

V is TRBV28 and J is TRBJ2-6, with D perhaps matching TRBD2 (5 bases). The ends were cut back, 4 bases at V and 0 bases at J, with 13 bases in the middle. This CDR3 is built from 17 residues. Germline assignment: CDR1 MDHEN and CDR2 SYDVKM. Written as DNA, the CDR3 is TGTGCCAGCAGTTCCCGGACGGGGAGCTCTGGGGCCAACGTCCTGACTTTC. It translates to CASSSRTGSSGANVLTF.

This chain connects TRBV6-4 to TRBJ1-1; perhaps TRBD1 as D (5 bases). V lost 3 bases and J lost 5, with 10 bases in between. The germline gives CDR1 MRHNA, CDR2 SNTAGT. The CDR3 has 13 residues. This CDR3 reads CASSEQGGTEAFF. The CDR3 region has the DNA TGTGCCAGCAGTGAGCAGGGTGGGACTGAAGCTTTCTTT.

This clone was counted only a few times. V usage is TRBV6-6 and J usage is TRBJ2-6; D is ambiguous. The ends were cut back, 6 bases at V and 0 bases at J, with 12 bases in the middle. The CDR3 runs 16 residues. CDR1 MNHNY and CDR2 SVGAGI come from the germline V gene (reference sequence). Written as DNA, the CDR3 is TGTGCCAGCAGCGAAAATTGGAGCTCTGGGGCCAACGTCCTGACTTTC. Amino acids: CASSENWSSGANVLTF.

The V call is TRBV7-2, the J call TRBJ2-3, with a possible D match to TRBD1 (5 bases). The CDR3 totals 13 residues. Trimming took off 4 bases at V and 1 base at J, with 6 bases between the two ends. Germline CDR1 is SGHTA and CDR2 is FQGNSA. For the CDR3, the DNA is TGTGCCAGCAGCTCGACAGGCACAGATACGCAGTATTTT. Translating gives CASSSTGTDTQYF.

The chain couples TRBV19 to TRBJ2-7, with 7 nucleotides matching TRBD1. Germline V gives CDR1 LNHDA, CDR2 SQIVND (reference sequence). The CDR3 is 15 residues long. Trimming took 4 bases from V and 3 from J; bases not matched to a gene: 9. The CDR3 spells CASSTTTGQYYEQYF. The CDR3 DNA follows: TGTGCCAGTAGTACGACGACGGGACAGTACTACGAGCAGTACTTC.

V usage is TRBV30 and J usage is TRBJ1-3; D is undetermined. Trimming shortened V by 5 bases and J by 0 bases, and 8 bases separated the two germline ends. The length of the CDR3 is 13 residues. Germline-derived CDR1 and CDR2 are GTSNPN and SVGIG (reference sequence). CDR3 DNA: TGTGCCTGGGACGGGTACTCTGGAAACACCATATATTTT. Translated, it gives CAWDGYSGNTIYF.

The chain uses TRBV5-1 and TRBJ1-1; 10 bases line up with TRBD1. Germline CDR1 reads SGHRS; CDR2 reads YFSETQ. The ends lost 3 bases at V and 0 bases at J; junction bases unmatched: 8. The CDR3 runs to 17 residues. The CDR3 here is CASSSGTGVFMNTEAFF. The DNA for the CDR3 is TGCGCCAGCAGCTCAGGGACAGGGGTTTTCATGAACACTGAAGCTTTCTTT. The full variable domain, in which reference TRBV5-1 and TRBJ1-1 provide the parts outside the CDR3, is KAGVTQTPRYLIKTRGQQVTLSCSPISGHRSVSWYQQTPGQGLQFLFEYFSETQRNKGNFPGRFSGRQFSNSRSEMNVSTLELGDSALYLCASSSGTGVFMNTEAFFGQGTRLTVV.

The chain combines TRBV18 with TRBJ1-1, with D maybe TRBD1 (5 bases). The CDR3 sequence is 14 residues long. Trimming removed 5 bases from V and 8 bases from J, with 18 bases in between. Germline CDR1 is KGHSH and CDR2 is LQKENI. CDR3 DNA: TGTGCCAGCTCAACCCAACGACAGTTTTCCGAAGCTTTCTTT. Translated, it gives CASSTQRQFSEAFF.

The genes are TRBV6-5 and TRBJ1-2; a possible D gene is TRBD1 (6 bases). V lost 8 bases to trimming and J lost 0 bases, with 16 bases between them. Germline CDR1 reads MNHEY; CDR2 reads SVGAGI. The CDR3 spans 15 residues. The CDR3 DNA reads TGTGCCAGCTCCCCTACAGGGATTACTAACTATGGCTACACCTTC. Encoded protein: CASSPTGITNYGYTF.

This clone was detected a few times. The chain is built from TRBV29-1 and TRBJ2-2, with a tentative D call TRBD1 (6 bases). The CDR3 is 14 residues long. CDR1 and CDR2 (germline): SQVTM, ANQGSEA. V was clipped by 4 bases and J by 6 bases, with 15 bases between them. The CDR3 sequence: CSVADRMEAGELFF. CDR3 DNA sequence: TGCAGCGTTGCTGACAGGATGGAGGCCGGGGAGCTGTTTTTT.